The 2 T cell receptor beta chains presented below share a single source sample, sequenced in a study of STAT3 mutations in large granular lymphocyte leukemia. Regarding the study as a whole: At least one immunodominant TCR beta clonotype appeared in every T-cell large granular lymphocyte leukemia patient.

Which antigens these TCRs recognize remains unknown. The table came from immunoSEQ multiplex PCR; TCRdb's copy has only in-frame clones and leaves some out. The sample lists 30,000 to 45,000 clones, nearly 90% occurring once. Material: PBMCs. The origin of the receptors is a human donor with T large granular lymphocyte leukemia. Some clones in this sample may be carry-over from other donors' samples.

This clone was found once. This CDR3 is CASSDLGQGPYEQYV. The CDR3 DNA reads TGTGCCAGCAGTGATTTAGGACAGGGGCCCTACGAGCAGTACGTC. J is TRBJ2-7 and V is TRBV6-1; 9 nucleotides match TRBD1. Germline trimming cut 3 bases from V and 2 bases from J; bases unmatched to any gene: 5. Germline V lookup: CDR1 MNHNS, CDR2 SASEGT. The CDR3 sequence is 15 residues long.

Written as DNA, the CDR3 is TGCAGCGTTGTTATGTCAGGGGCGGCGAGCAATCAGCCCCAGCATTTT. Residues: CSVVMSGAASNQPQHF. The gene calls are TRBV29-1 and TRBJ1-5; tentative D call: TRBD1 (6 bases). The CDR3 is made up of 16 amino acids. The V and J ends lost 4 bases and 1 base respectively, with 17 bases between them. The V gene's germline CDR1 is SQVTM and CDR2 ANQGSEA.